This T cell receptor beta chain was documented in a study of blood T cell repertoires in COVID-19. Across the whole study: Both acute and convalescent COVID-19 samples were obtained from the United States, Italy and Spain. Sources were T cells, B-cell-depleted T cells, or PBMCs; the material itself was cDNA or gDNA.

In the authors' methods: Researchers report that nucleated cell counts were estimated from reference gene primer amplification. Assay used: immunoSEQ multiplex PCR; TCRdb lists only in-frame clones, some missing. From that table come the V and J calls and clone size; the DNA was used to work out D and trimming. The sample has 85,000 to 95,000 clones, roughly 89% seen once. The CDR3 length is 16 residues. Material for sequencing was peripheral blood. The sequence was collected from a woman at least 80 years old with active COVID-19. The chain carries TRBV21-1 and TRBJ1-1; the tabulated D call, TRBD1, remains unverified against the DNA. TRBV21-1 is a pseudogene segment. The DNA of the CDR3 is TGTGCCAGCAGCAAATGCGGCAGGGGGGCCAACACTGAAGCTTTCTTT. Translating gives CASSKCGRGANTEAFF.